This is a list of T cell receptor beta chains from one sample in a study of blood T cell repertoires in COVID-19. Assay used: immunoSEQ multiplex PCR; TCRdb lists only in-frame clones, some missing. The data show 440,000 or so clones, 89% seen once. What was sequenced was peripheral blood. The receptors come from a woman aged 40 to 49 with COVID-19, enrolled during active disease. The CDR3 runs from the conserved cysteine through the conserved F or W. Fields, in order: V gene, J gene, D gene, clone size, CDR3 protein, CDR3 DNA. A D gene is named only where the DNA matches it firmly. Size values are once, few and many counts, or a class for expanded clones, and some rows have none.

>TRBV20-1|TRBJ2-1|TRBD2|.
CSAGGLAPQFF
TGCAGTGCTGGGGGACTAGCTCCGCAGTTCTTC
>TRBV28|TRBJ1-1|TRBD1|.
CASKWPYPGQSQKGTEAFF
TGTGCCAGCAAGTGGCCCTACCCGGGACAGTCCCAAAAAGGGACTGAAGCTTTCTTT
>TRBV5-1|TRBJ2-2|TRBD2|.
CASSLLAGGTGELFF
TGCGCCAGCAGTCTCCTAGCGGGGGGCACCGGGGAGCTGTTTTTT
>TRBV4-2|TRBJ1-2|.|.
CASSQELRQRTGGYTF
TGTGCCAGCAGCCAAGAACTCAGGCAACGCACTGGTGGCTACACCTTC
>TRBV7-2|TRBJ2-5|TRBD2|.
CASSWQRGGQETQYF
TGTGCCAGCAGCTGGCAGCGGGGGGGGCAAGAGACCCAGTACTTC
>TRBV27|TRBJ1-3|.|.
CASSSSGQRGNTIYF
TGTGCCAGCAGCTCAAGTGGACAGAGAGGAAACACCATATATTTT
>TRBV5-6|TRBJ1-2|TRBD1|.
CASSPKRDRGRGYGYTF
TGTGCCAGCAGCCCGAAAAGGGACAGGGGGCGCGGCTATGGCTACACCTTC
>TRBV15|TRBJ2-7|TRBD2|.
CATSRGLAGPPYEQYF
TGTGCCACCAGCAGAGGACTAGCGGGACCCCCCTACGAGCAGTACTTC
>TRBV6-2/TRBV6-3|TRBJ1-1|.|few
CASSAVSSLNTEAFF
TGTGCCAGCAGTGCCGTTTCCAGTTTGAACACTGAAGCTTTCTTT
>TRBV11-1|TRBJ2-3|TRBD2|once
CASSWGLAGSTDTQYF
TGTGCCAGCAGCTGGGGACTAGCGGGAAGCACAGATACGCAGTATTTT
>TRBV5-8|TRBJ1-2|TRBD1|.
CASSLPGQGTLTYGYTF
TGTGCCAGCAGCCTACCAGGACAGGGGACGTTAACGTATGGCTACACCTTC
>TRBV23-1|TRBJ2-2|TRBD1|.
CASSPSAGGIETGELFF
TGCGCCAGCAGTCCCTCGGCAGGGGGAATCGAGACCGGGGAGCTGTTTTTT
>TRBV20-1|TRBJ2-5|.|.
CSAAGVETQYF
TGCAGTGCCGCCGGGGTGGAGACCCAGTACTTC
>TRBV18|TRBJ1-5|.|.
CASSPMAGNNQPQHF
TGTGCCAGCTCACCCATGGCAGGGAACAATCAGCCCCAGCATTTT
>TRBV28|TRBJ2-1|TRBD1|.
CASSLSRDRDYNEQFF
TGTGCCAGCAGCTTATCTAGGGACAGGGACTACAATGAGCAGTTCTTC
>TRBV2|TRBJ2-5|.|.
CASSTTGGLMSTQYF
TGTGCCAGCAGTACCACAGGGGGACTAATGTCGACCCAGTACTTC
>TRBV5-8|TRBJ2-7|.|.
CASSLGYRDSFSEQYF
TGTGCCAGCAGCTTGGGCTACCGGGATTCTTTCTCCGAGCAGTACTTC
>TRBV7-2|TRBJ2-2|.|.
CASSFSDSLTGELFF
TGTGCCAGCAGCTTTTCGGACTCCCTCACCGGGGAGCTGTTTTTT
>TRBV27|TRBJ1-6|.|few
CASTTTGGASPLHF
TGTGCCAGCACCACAACCGGAGGGGCTTCACCCCTCCACTTT
>TRBV28|TRBJ2-7|.|.
CASSLDRVRSYEQYF
TGTGCCAGCAGTCTTGATAGAGTGAGATCCTACGAGCAGTACTTC
>TRBV27|TRBJ2-7|TRBD1|.
CASTGLNTGVLYF
TGTGCCAGCACCGGGCTCAACACAGGGGTCCTGTACTTC
>TRBV11-3|TRBJ2-1|TRBD1|.
CASSMGQGERTRNEQFF
TGTGCCAGCAGCATGGGACAGGGGGAAAGAACGAGGAATGAGCAGTTCTTC
>TRBV4-3|TRBJ1-2|.|.
CASSQDLGGRDYGYTF
TGCGCCAGCAGCCAAGACCTCGGGGGGCGAGACTATGGCTACACCTTC
>TRBV5-1|TRBJ2-1|TRBD2|.
CASSLWPSGRGSSYNEQFF
TGCGCCAGCAGCTTGTGGCCTAGCGGGAGGGGAAGCTCCTACAATGAGCAGTTCTTC
>TRBV29-1|TRBJ2-1|TRBD2|.
CSVDRASGRRRDEQFF
TGCAGCGTTGATCGGGCTAGCGGGAGGCGGCGGGACGAGCAGTTCTTC
>TRBV28|TRBJ1-4|.|.
CASSLQGMNEKLFF
TGTGCCAGCAGTTTGCAGGGGATGAATGAAAAACTGTTTTTT
>TRBV27|TRBJ2-5|TRBD2|.
CASSIRTSGGQETQYF
TGTGCCAGCAGTATTCGGACTAGCGGGGGTCAAGAGACCCAGTACTTC
>TRBV15|TRBJ1-4|.|.
CATSRDYRGSNEKLFF
TGTGCCACCAGCAGAGATTACCGGGGAAGTAATGAAAAACTGTTTTTT
>TRBV4-3|TRBJ2-5|TRBD1|.
CASSQGNRGLEETQYF
TGCGCCAGCAGCCAAGGAAACAGGGGGTTAGAGGAGACCCAGTACTTC
>TRBV29-1|TRBJ2-7|TRBD2|.
CSVLLAGQYEQYF
TGCAGCGTGTTACTAGCGGGACAATACGAGCAGTACTTC
>TRBV2|TRBJ1-4|.|.
CASGRRADEKLFF
TGTGCCAGCGGCCGGCGGGCGGATGAAAAACTGTTTTTT
>TRBV7-2|TRBJ1-2|TRBD1|.
CASSLVGQGGGYTF
TGTGCCAGCAGCTTAGTGGGGCAGGGGGGAGGCTACACCTTC
>TRBV10-1|TRBJ1-6|.|.
CASSGLAEKNSPLHF
TGCGCCAGCAGTGGGCTTGCGGAGAAAAATTCACCCCTCCACTTT